This TCR beta chain derives from a study of somatic mutations in cytotoxic T cells in rheumatoid arthritis. On the study more broadly: Right after diagnosis, and before any treatment had started, patient peripheral blood (over 28 ml EDTA) was drawn.

Positive magnetic bead selection separated CD4+ and CD8+ cells, and flow cytometry confirmed purity. Study conclusions and caveats: More than 20% of CD8+ cells belonged to the largest clone in about an eighth of the roughly 65 patients.

V was cut by 6 bases and J by 0 bases, with 12 bases left in between. CDR1 and CDR2 (germline): LNHDA, SQIVND (reference sequence). The CDR3 length is 15 residues. Data came from immunoSEQ multiplex PCR; TCRdb stores just in-frame clones and leaves some out. The profile shows fewer than 25,000 clones, approximately 67% of them singletons. This clone was counted between two and nine times. Its antigen remains unidentified. This chain uses TRBV19 with TRBJ1-3; D remains unclear. The sequence derives from an adult with rheumatoid arthritis. Sequences were obtained from CD8+ T cells sorted from blood. This CDR3 is CASSPVYSSGNTIYF. The DNA of the CDR3 is TGTGCCAGTAGCCCAGTCTATTCCTCTGGAAACACCATATATTTT.